This TCR beta chain is drawn from a study of T cell responses to AZD1222 COVID-19 vaccine. Across the whole study: Pooling was applied to second doses at about 4 or about 12 weeks. The study's findings and limits: Donors were mostly white British, more females; clonal diversity possibly underestimated. Unmutated variant regions are reportedly targeted by nearly half of spike-specific TCRs. The peak T cell response came first, and repertoires were sampled only after it.

Sequencing was performed with immunoSEQ multiplex PCR; in TCRdb, only in-frame clones are kept and a portion is missing. This table holds more than 150,000 clones, over 75% found once. Concerning this clone: The target antigen is unknown.

This clonotype was obtained from an adult in good health. The sample was peripheral blood, taken on day 0 of AZD1222 vaccination.

CDR3 sequence: CASSEPSGRISYNEQFF. DNA for the CDR3: TGTGCCAGCAGCGAGCCATCCGGCCGAATCTCCTACAATGAGCAGTTCTTC. This chain links TRBV9 with TRBJ2-1; D unresolved. With 3 bases removed from V and 0 bases from J, the gap between germline ends came to 16 bases. The CDR3 spans 17 residues. CDR1 is SGDLS and CDR2 is YYNGEE in the germline V gene.